This TCR beta chain originates from a study of blood T cell repertoires in COVID-19. The method was immunoSEQ multiplex PCR; TCRdb's version includes in-frame clones alone and lacks a portion of them. The data contain around 190,000 clones, less than 85% of them singletons. V shed 8 bases and J 7 bases; nucleotides not matched to a gene: 4. The CDR3 length is 13 residues. From germline, CDR1 is SGHNT and CDR2 YENEEA. This clonotype was sampled from a woman in her 30s who had recovered from COVID-19. The chain links TRBV11-3 to TRBJ1-6; 8 bases fit TRBD1. Sequencing was done on a sample of PBMCs or T cells enriched from blood (not recorded which). The DNA of the CDR3 is TGTGCCAGCGCGACAGGGGAGAATTCACCCCTCCACTTT. This sequence encodes CASATGENSPLHF.